This T cell receptor beta chain was captured in a study of T cell responses to AZD1222 COVID-19 vaccine. Notes on the study in general: Donors in the cohort were predominantly white British and more often female, and clonal diversity was possibly underestimated. In all cases, repertoires were sampled only after the peak T cell response.

There are 17 residues in the CDR3. After removal of 5 bases from V and 7 bases from J, the junction contained 15 bases not matched to a gene. The germline V gene has CDR1 SQVTM and CDR2 ANQGSEA. As for this clone: Its antigen remains unidentified.

Only in-frame clones appear in the TCRdb table, and some are missing; sequencing was by immunoSEQ multiplex PCR. Among over 100,000 clones listed, about 80% were seen once. Sample: peripheral blood, taken on day 0 of AZD1222 vaccination. The chain combines TRBV29-1 with TRBJ2-3, with 13 positions matching TRBD2. The source is an adult in good health. The CDR3 loop is CSVSTNSPGLAGNTQYF. CDR3 DNA sequence: TGCAGCGTTTCTACTAACTCCCCGGGACTAGCGGGGAATACGCAGTATTTT.